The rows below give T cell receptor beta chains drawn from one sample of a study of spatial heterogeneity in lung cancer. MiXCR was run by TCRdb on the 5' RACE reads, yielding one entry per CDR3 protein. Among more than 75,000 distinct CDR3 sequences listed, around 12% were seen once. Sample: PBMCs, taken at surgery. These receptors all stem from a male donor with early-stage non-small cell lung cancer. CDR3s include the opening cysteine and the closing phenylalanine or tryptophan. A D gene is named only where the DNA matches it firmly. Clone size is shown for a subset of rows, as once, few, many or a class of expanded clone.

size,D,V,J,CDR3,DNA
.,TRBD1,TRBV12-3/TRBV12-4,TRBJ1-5,CASSLARTGDQPQHF,TGTGCCAGCAGTTTAGCGAGGACAGGGGATCAGCCCCAGCATTTT
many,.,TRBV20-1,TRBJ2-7,CSVGTPTYEQYF,TGCAGTGTCGGGACGCCTACCTACGAGCAGTACTTC
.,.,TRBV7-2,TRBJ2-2,CASSAQVGQTGELFF,TGTGCCAGCAGCGCCCAGGTGGGGCAGACCGGGGAGCTGTTTTTT
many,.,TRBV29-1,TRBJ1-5,CSVAGTADNQPQHF,TGCAGCGTTGCCGGGACCGCGGACAATCAGCCCCAGCATTTT
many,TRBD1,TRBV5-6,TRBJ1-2,CASRRTGGGYTF,TGTGCCAGCAGACGGACAGGGGGAGGCTACACCTTC
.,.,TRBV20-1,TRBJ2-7,CSARARGDFTGYEQYF,TGCAGTGCTAGAGCAAGGGGGGACTTCACCGGATACGAGCAGTACTTC
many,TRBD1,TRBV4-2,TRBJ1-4,CASSQAGTGDEKLFF,TGTGCCAGCAGCCAAGCGGGGACAGGGGATGAAAAACTGTTTTTT
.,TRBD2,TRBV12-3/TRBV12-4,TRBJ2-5,CASSRGTSTSTQYF,TGTGCCAGTTCCAGGGGGACTAGCACTTCGACCCAGTACTTC
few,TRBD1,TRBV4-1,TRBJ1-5,CASSQSGQGHQPQHF,TGCGCCAGCAGCCAATCTGGACAGGGCCATCAGCCCCAGCATTTT
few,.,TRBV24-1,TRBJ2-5,CATSDPNRDPGARETQYF,TGTGCCACCAGTGATCCGAACCGGGACCCAGGGGCTCGAGAGACCCAGTACTTC
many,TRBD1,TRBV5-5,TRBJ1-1,CASRSGTANTEAFF,TGTGCCAGCAGGTCTGGGACAGCGAACACTGAAGCTTTCTTT
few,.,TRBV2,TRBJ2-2,CASSEWQNTGELFF,TGTGCCAGCAGTGAGTGGCAAAACACCGGGGAGCTGTTTTTT
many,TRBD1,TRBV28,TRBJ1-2,CASSFPGQGDYGYTF,TGTGCCAGCAGTTTCCCGGGACAGGGAGACTATGGCTACACCTTC
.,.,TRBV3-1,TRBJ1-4,CASSQVGEKLFF,TGTGCCAGCAGCCAAGTGGGGGAAAAACTGTTTTTT
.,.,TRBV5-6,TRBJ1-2,CASSLGGEWNYGYTF,TGTGCCAGCAGCTTGGGAGGGGAATGGAACTATGGCTACACCTTC
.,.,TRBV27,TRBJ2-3,CASRYRVELITDTQYF,TGTGCCAGCAGATACAGGGTTGAACTCATCACAGATACGCAGTATTTT
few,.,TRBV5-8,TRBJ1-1,CASSLVARAGGTEAFF,TGTGCCAGCAGCTTGGTCGCCCGGGCCGGTGGGACTGAAGCTTTCTTT
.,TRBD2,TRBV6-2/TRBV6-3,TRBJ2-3,CASSLSGLGTDTQYF,TGTGCCAGCAGTCTTTCCGGACTAGGCACAGATACGCAGTATTTT
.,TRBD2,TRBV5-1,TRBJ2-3,CASSPRTSGRHSTDTQYF,TGCGCCAGCAGCCCGCGGACTAGCGGGAGGCATAGCACAGATACGCAGTATTTT
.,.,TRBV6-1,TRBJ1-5,CASSGDSQPQHF,TGTGCCAGCAGTGGCGACAGTCAGCCCCAGCATTTT
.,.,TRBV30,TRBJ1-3,CAWSSGPRSGNTIYF,TGTGCCTGGAGTTCGGGACCGCGCTCTGGAAACACCATATATTTT
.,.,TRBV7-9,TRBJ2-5,CASTPGGEEKTQYF,TGTGCCAGCACTCCAGGCGGGGAAGAAAAGACCCAGTACTTC
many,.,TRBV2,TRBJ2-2,CASKQGRQTTGELFF,TGTGCCAGCAAACAAGGGAGGCAGACCACCGGGGAGCTGTTTTTT
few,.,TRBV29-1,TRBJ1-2,CSGGTDYGYTF,TGCAGCGGAGGTACAGACTATGGCTACACCTTC
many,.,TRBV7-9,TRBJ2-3,CASSLTDTQYF,TGTGCCAGCAGCTTAACAGATACGCAGTATTTT
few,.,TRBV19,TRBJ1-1,CASSFHRETEAFF,TGTGCCAGTAGTTTTCACAGGGAAACTGAAGCTTTCTTT
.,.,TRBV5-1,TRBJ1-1,CASMPGNFFMNTEAFF,TGCGCCAGCATGCCCGGAAATTTTTTTATGAACACTGAAGCTTTCTTT
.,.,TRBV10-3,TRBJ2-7,CAISPDRYSYEQYF,TGTGCCATCAGTCCCGACAGGTACTCCTACGAGCAGTACTTC
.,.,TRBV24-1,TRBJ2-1,CATGRGSYNEQFF,TGTGCCACCGGGCGGGGATCTTACAATGAGCAGTTCTTC
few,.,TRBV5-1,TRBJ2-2,CASSFGGQNGELFF,TGCGCCAGCAGCTTCGGGGGGCAGAACGGGGAGCTGTTTTTT